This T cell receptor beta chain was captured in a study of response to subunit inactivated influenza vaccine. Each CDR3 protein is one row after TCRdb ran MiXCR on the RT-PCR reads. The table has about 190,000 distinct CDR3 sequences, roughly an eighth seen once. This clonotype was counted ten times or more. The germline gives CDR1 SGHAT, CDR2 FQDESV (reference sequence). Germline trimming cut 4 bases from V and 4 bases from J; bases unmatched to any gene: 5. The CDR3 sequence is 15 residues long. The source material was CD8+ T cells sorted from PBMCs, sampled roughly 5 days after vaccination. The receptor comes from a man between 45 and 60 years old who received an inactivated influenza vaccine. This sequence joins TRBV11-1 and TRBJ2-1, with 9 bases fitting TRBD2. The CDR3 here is CASSSGTSSYNEQFF. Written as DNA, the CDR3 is TGTGCCAGCAGCTCCGGGACTAGCTCATACAATGAGCAGTTCTTC.